This paragraph covers one T cell receptor (beta chain) sequence. The antigen remains undetermined. This specimen belongs to a study of response to subunit inactivated influenza vaccine. Regarding the study as a whole: Only a handful of new T cells, the authors suggested, are recruited with each seasonal influenza vaccination.

TCRdb analysed the RT-PCR reads with MiXCR anew, one entry per CDR3 protein. The sample carries about 570,000 distinct CDR3 sequences, 12% recorded once. The germline V gene has CDR1 LGHDT and CDR2 YNNKEL (reference sequence). CDR3 length: 13 residues. V lost 6 bases, J lost 7 bases, and 16 bases lay in between. The receptor comes from a man aged 45-65 years who received an inactivated influenza vaccine. Material: PBMCs from blood, obtained on the day of vaccination. The chain carries TRBV3-1 and TRBJ2-7; D perhaps matches TRBD1 (5 bases). The CDR3 protein is CASSLPGPREQYF. The CDR3 region has the DNA TGTGCCAGCAGTCTACCAGGGCCTCGGGAGCAGTACTTC.